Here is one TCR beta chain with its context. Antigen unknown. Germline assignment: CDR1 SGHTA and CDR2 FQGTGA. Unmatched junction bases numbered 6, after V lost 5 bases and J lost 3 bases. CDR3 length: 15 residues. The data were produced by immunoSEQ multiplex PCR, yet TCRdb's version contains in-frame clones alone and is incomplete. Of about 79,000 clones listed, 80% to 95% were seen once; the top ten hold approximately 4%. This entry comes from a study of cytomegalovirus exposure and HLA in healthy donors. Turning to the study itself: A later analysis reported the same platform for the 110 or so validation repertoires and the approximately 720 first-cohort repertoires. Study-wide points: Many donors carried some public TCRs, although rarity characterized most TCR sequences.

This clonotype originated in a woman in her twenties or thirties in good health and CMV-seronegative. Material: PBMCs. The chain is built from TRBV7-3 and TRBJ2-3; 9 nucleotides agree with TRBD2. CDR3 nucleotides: TGTGCCAGCAGCCAAGACGGACTAGCGACAGATACGCAGTATTTT. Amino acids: CASSQDGLATDTQYF.